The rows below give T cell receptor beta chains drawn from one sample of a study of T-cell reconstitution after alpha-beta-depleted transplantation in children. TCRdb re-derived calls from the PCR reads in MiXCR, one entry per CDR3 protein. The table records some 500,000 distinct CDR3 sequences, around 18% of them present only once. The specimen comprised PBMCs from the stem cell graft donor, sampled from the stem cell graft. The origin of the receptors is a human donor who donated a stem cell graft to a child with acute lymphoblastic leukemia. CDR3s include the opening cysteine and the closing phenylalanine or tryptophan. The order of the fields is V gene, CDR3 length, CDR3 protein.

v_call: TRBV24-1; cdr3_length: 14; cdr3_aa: CATSDRRATGELFF
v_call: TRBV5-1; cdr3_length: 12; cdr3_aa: CASSLGTWELFF
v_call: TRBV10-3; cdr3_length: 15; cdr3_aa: CAIRGLAANTGELFF
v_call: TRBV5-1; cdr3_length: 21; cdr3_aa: CASSLGSLAGGRKDYYNEQFF
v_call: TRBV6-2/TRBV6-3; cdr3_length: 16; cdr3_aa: CASSYFPGRSYNEQFF
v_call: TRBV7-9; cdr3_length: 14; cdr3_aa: CASTVSLGRNIQYF
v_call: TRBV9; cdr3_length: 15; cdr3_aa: CASSASGAGGNEQFF
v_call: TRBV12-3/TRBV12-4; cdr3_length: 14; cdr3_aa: CASTGTGYNQPQHF
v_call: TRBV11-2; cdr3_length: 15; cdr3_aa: CASSLAPLGGNEQFF
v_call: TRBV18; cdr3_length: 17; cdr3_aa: CASSPQGARTGSYEQYF
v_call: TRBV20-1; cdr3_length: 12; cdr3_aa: CSAPGTQETQYF
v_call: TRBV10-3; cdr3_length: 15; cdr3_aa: CAIRDPGLAGDEQFF
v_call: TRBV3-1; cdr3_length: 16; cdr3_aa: CASSQWFTGRDTEAFF
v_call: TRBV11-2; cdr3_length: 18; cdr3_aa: CASSPSTSGSPGVDLLFF
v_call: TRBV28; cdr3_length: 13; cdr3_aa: CASIQQAQETQYF
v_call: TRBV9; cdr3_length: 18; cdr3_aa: CASSDPPLAGYPTDTQYF
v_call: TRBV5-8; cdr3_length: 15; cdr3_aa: CASSLVSSVPYEQYF
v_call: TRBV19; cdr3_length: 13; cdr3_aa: CASSGRLRESYTF
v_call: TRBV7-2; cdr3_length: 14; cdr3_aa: CASSFSETGNEQFF
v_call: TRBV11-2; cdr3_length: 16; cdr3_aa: CASSLGGRASNSPLHF
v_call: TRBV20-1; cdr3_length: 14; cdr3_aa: CSACLWDSNTEAFF
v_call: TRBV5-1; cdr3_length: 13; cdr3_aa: CASSLLGDQPQHF
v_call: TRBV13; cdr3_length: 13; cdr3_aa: CASSSMGYREQFF
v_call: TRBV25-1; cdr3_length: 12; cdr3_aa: CASSERWGTQYF
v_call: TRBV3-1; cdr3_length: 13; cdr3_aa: CASSRPASYEQYF
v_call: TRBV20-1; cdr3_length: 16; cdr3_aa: CSARDPAGGRGNEQFF
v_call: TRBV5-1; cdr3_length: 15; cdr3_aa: CASSFYRGPYNEQFF
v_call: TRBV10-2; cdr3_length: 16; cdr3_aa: CASSEGRTSFADTQYF
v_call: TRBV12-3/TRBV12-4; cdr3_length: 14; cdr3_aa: CASTLSGPSYEQYF
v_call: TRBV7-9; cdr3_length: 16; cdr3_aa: CASSTGQGGWNNEQFF
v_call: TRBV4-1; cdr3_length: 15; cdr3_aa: CASSQDRSLTYEQYF
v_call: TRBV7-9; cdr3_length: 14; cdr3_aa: CASSLEVQNTEDFF
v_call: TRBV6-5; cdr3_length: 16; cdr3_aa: CASSYGGKLNTDTQYF
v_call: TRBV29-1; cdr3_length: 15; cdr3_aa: CSVERLAGPAGEQYF
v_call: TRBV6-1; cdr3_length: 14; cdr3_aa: CASIPGQGPYEQYF
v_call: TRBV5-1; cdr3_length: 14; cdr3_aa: CASSLEPRGTEAFF
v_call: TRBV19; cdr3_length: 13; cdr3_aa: CASNPTGAYGYTF
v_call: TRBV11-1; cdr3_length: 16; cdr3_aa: CASSLFGAGGPETQYF
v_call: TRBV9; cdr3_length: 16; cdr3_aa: CASSPETGGRGNEQFF
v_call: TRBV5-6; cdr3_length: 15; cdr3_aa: CASSFRTPLNTEAFF
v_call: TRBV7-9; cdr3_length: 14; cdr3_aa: CASSLIGENTEAFF